The source of this TCR beta chain is a study of shared clonotypes between healthy human individuals (TCRdb year 2020). About the full investigation: The cohort comprised a couple of women and three men aged 18 to 49 years. Per donor, three plates each were used for CD4 naive and CD4 memory, two for CD8 naive, and one for CD8 memory. To estimate repertoire size and how much clonotype sharing occurs between individuals, the study deeply sequenced the blood TCR repertoires of five healthy adults. Libraries were prepared and TCR repertoires were sequenced by different laboratories using diverse techniques, in order to increase sequencing depth and limit assay-specific biases. Each donor's leukapheresis produced roughly between roughly 0.9 and 8.9 billion PBMCs.

For the CD8 naive samples, CD45RO-negative cells were positively selected for CCR7, yielding a CD45RA+CCR7+ population from which TemRA cells were excluded. The donors were healthy, HIV-negative adults with no recently reported acute infections or vaccinations. Every donor was a Caucasian adult residing in Nashville, Tennessee, USA. After blood collection by leukapheresis, PBMCs were isolated using Ficoll-Histopaque density gradient centrifugation and then cryopreserved in the vapor phase of liquid nitrogen. Analytical flow cytometry was used to check the purity and quantity of each magnetically sorted T cell population. Each sorted fraction had its genomic DNA isolated and then quantified by UV absorbance on a Nanodrop 2000c. CDR3 length: 13 amino acids, cysteine to phenylalanine. The entry retains the CDR3 DNA only, 39 bases that are in frame from base 1. Cut back by 0 bases and 3 bases, the V and J ends lie 7 bases apart. The germline V gene (reference sequence) gives CDR1 as GTSNPN and CDR2 as SVGIG.

Overall study results and their limits: Based on pairwise subsampling, the degree of clonotype sharing among donors was expected to be affected by sequencing depth. Sampling was restricted to blood, and TCR repertoires in tissues likely differ from the TCR repertoires found in blood. Across a handful of donors, approximately 5% of naive CD4, approximately 3.6% of naive CD8, about 2.3% of memory CD4, and roughly 0.41% of memory CD8 clonotypes were shared. Rarefaction of sorted-subset datasets indicated incomplete sequencing despite the large sequencing depth. Larger estimated clonotype richness was generally found for naive subsets than for memory subsets. Clonotypes shared by all four sorted-subset donors showed higher generation probabilities than non-shared clonotypes. Because the study included a small number of donors, the genetic and exposure-history diversity represented was limited.

As to this clone: Its antigen is unknown. No base qualities exist here, and no much larger clone lies one base off it.

TCR CDR3 regions were amplified from genomic DNA by multiplex PCR using the deep immunoSEQ assay. Extracted genomic DNA from each cell subset was distributed evenly across all wells of several immunoSEQ 96-well plates, and each plate was treated as a replicate. Each replicate PCR for sorted subsets received about 0.2 ug genomic DNA, equal to about 29,000 T cell genomes. Purified libraries were quantified with a Qubit 3.0 fluorometer, sized on a Bioanalyzer 2100, and re-quantified with the KAPA Library Quantification kit. Every immunoSEQ 96-well plate was sequenced on a dedicated single-read 150-cycle Illumina NextSeq 550 flow cell. As for how the authors treated the data: Because only junctional sequences without quality scores were contained in the immunoSEQ output, filtering matching that applied to full-length reads could not be performed. To assign V/J genes and CDR3, sequences were annotated against IMGT germline references using PyIR, a Python wrapper for IgBLAST v1.9. Reads with weak V/J assignments (E-value above 1e-6), missing CDR3, stop codons, out-of-frame junctions, or ambiguous translated residues were removed. V3J clonotypes were defined as sequences sharing the same inferred V gene, J gene, and CDR3 amino acid sequence. Percentage overlap between repertoires was computed as shared unique clonotypes divided by the size of the smaller repertoire. RTK rarefaction, the Chao1 estimator, and Recon v2.1 estimates of unobserved clonotypes were used to assess repertoire richness. For all TCRbeta clonotypes obtained by the gDNA method from four donors, generation probabilities were computed with OLGA. As stored in TCRdb, this immuneACCESS dataset retains in-frame rearrangements with V and J assigned. A fraction of the clones does not appear; measured against another copy, unresolved V genes explain less than half of the discrepancy, and the remainder lacks a known reason. The DNA was the basis for D and trimming; V, J and clone size are from that table. For this sample the table gives 1.5 million to 2.5 million clones, of which about 95% were detected only once. The leading ten clones occupy under 1.5% of the sample.

The source material was naive CD8+ T cells sorted from blood. The cell subset or site label here, explained by the study, means: CD45RA+CCR7+. This clonotype was sampled from a man aged 18 to 30 in good health. Here the chain combines TRBV30 and TRBJ2-3; the D gene cannot be resolved reliably. The CDR3 region: CAWSVLPTDTQYF. The DNA sequence is given as TGTGCCTGGAGTGTATTACCTACAGATACGCAGTATTTT.